Given below is one TCR beta chain in context. Its target is not known. The data originate from a study of STAT5B mutations in CD4+ large granular lymphocyte leukemia. General study findings and limits: Main leukemic clonotypes were patient-specific, but around 25% appeared at low frequency elsewhere. Patient CD4-sorted repertoires looked more clonal than healthy CD4+ repertoires, even without putative leukemic clones.

Healthy controls were blood donor buffy coats. Sequencing was performed with immunoSEQ multiplex PCR; in TCRdb, only in-frame clones are kept and a portion is missing. The sample holds fewer than 35,000 clones, approximately 88% seen once. The sequence came from a human donor in good health. The sample consisted of CD4+ T cells from blood buffy coats.

Here the CDR3 DNA reads TGCGCCAGCAGCGGGACCGGACAGGTCTCCTACAATGAGCAGTTCTTC. This translates into CASSGTGQVSYNEQFF. The chain combines TRBV5-1 with TRBJ2-1, with 7 nucleotides matching TRBD1. Germline assignment: CDR1 SGHRS and CDR2 YFSETQ. Trimming cost V 4 bases and J 0 bases; bases outside gene matches: 7. The CDR3 sequence is 16 residues long.